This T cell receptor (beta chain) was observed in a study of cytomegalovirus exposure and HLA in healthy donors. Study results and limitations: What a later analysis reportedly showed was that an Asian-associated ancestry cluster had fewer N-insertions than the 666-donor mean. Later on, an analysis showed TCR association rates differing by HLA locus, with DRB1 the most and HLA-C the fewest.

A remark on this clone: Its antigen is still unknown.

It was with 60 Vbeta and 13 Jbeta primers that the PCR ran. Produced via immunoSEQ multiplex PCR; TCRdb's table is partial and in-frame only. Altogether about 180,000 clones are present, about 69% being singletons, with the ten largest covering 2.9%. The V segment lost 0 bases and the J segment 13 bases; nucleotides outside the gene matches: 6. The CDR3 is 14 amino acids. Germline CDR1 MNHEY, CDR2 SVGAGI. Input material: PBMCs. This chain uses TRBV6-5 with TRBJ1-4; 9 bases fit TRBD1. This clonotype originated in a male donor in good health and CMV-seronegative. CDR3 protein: CASSYSGTGLGLFF. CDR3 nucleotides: TGTGCCAGCAGTTACTCGGGGACAGGGTTAGGACTGTTTTTT.